The clone carrying this T cell receptor (beta chain) was counted a few times. Antigen specificity is unknown. This specimen belongs to a study of CD8 T cells in ankylosing spondylitis. Study findings and constraints: Disease-linked clones, CD8+, were relatively rare in peripheral blood. Ankylosing spondylitis blood appeared to carry a characteristic TCR beta motif of roughly 8 highly homologous variants. Significant enrichment of disease-linked clones was reported in matched ankylosing spondylitis synovial fluid. A number of the motif variants had already been described in reactive arthritis synovial fluid and blood.

CDR1 DFQATT and CDR2 SNEGSKA come from the germline V gene (reference sequence). Trimming left V 2 bases short and J 5 bases short, with 12 bases between. CDR3 length: 14 residues. As the method for making TCR beta libraries, quantitative 5'-RACE with molecular barcodes was used. Each CDR3 protein gets one entry after TCRdb re-called the 5' RACE reads with MiXCR. Here the sample spans under 550,000 distinct CDR3 sequences, roughly 25% being singletons. The J gene is TRBJ2-2, the V gene TRBV20-1; D is possibly TRBD2 (6 bases). This clonotype was sampled from a male donor with ankylosing spondylitis. Material for sequencing was blood, either unsorted or a sorted T cell fraction (not recorded which). CDR3 DNA sequence: TGCAGTGCTAGATCCCGGAGGGAAACCGGGGAGCTGTTTTTT. Translation: CSARSRRETGELFF.